The next 2 T cell receptor beta chains were all read from a single sample in a study of tumor-infiltrating lymphocytes in localized non-small cell lung cancer. Method: immunoSEQ multiplex PCR; TCRdb's copy keeps in-frame clones and lacks some. The data contain about 13,000 clones, roughly 70% of them seen just once; the ten biggest clones take up approximately 8.5%. Input material: lung tumor tissue. These receptors were obtained from a human donor with non-small cell lung cancer.

A single count supports this clone. V usage is TRBV2 and J usage is TRBJ2-1; tentatively, D is TRBD2 (6 bases). CDR1 is SNHLY and CDR2 is FYNNEI in the germline V gene. The CDR3 runs 14 residues. The V end was cut by 7 bases, the J end by 4 bases, with 14 bases between. CDR3 loop: CASKGSGDYNEQFF. CDR3 nucleotides: TGTGCCAGCAAAGGTAGCGGAGATTACAATGAGCAGTTCTTC.

V and J are TRBV5-1 and TRBJ1-5, with 8 bases lining up with TRBD1. Germline V gives CDR1 SGHRS, CDR2 YFSETQ. The length of the CDR3 is 14 residues. Trimming cost V 4 bases and J 7 bases; bases outside gene matches: 7. DNA for the CDR3: TGCGCCAGCAGCATGACAGGGGTTGGGCAGCCCCAGCATTTT. Residues: CASSMTGVGQPQHF.